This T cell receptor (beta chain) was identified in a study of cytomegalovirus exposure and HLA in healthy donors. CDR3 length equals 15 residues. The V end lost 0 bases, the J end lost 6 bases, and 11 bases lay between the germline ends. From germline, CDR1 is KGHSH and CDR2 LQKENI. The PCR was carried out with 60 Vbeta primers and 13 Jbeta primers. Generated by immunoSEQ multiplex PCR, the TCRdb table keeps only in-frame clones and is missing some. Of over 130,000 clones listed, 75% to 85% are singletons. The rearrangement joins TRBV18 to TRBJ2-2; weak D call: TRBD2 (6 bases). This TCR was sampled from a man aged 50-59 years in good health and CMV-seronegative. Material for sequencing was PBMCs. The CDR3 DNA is TGTGCCAGCTCACCACCGTCGGGAGAAGCCGGGGAGCTGTTTTTT. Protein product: CASSPPSGEAGELFF.